These 22 T cell receptor beta chains originate from one sample sequenced in a study of blood T cell repertoires in COVID-19. Method: immunoSEQ multiplex PCR; TCRdb's copy keeps in-frame clones and lacks some. The sample lists about 100,000 clones, 70% to 80% occurring once. Source material: peripheral blood. These receptors came from a man between 65 and 79 years old with active or convalescent COVID-19.

The J gene is TRBJ1-2, the V gene TRBV30; 12 nucleotides agree with TRBD1. The ends lost 8 bases at V and 7 bases at J; junction bases unmatched: 8. Germline lookup yields CDR1 GTSNPN and CDR2 SVGIG (reference sequence). CDR3 length equals 13 residues. CDR3 bases: TGTGCCGCCCCGGGACAGGGGGCGCGTGGCTACACCTTC. Amino acids: CAAPGQGARGYTF. The full variable domain, in which reference TRBV30 and TRBJ1-2 provide the parts outside the CDR3, is SQTIHQWPATLVQPVGSPLSLECTVEGTSNPNLYWYRQAAGRGLQLLFYSVGIGQISSEVPQNLSASRPQDRQFILSSKKLLLSDSGFYLCAAPGQGARGYTFGSGTRLTVV.

The chain recombines TRBV4-2 with TRBJ2-2; TRBD2 might be the D (6 bases). Germline V lookup: CDR1 LGHNA, CDR2 YNFKEQ. V was clipped by 3 bases and J by 4 bases, with 18 bases between them. The CDR3 runs to 17 residues. The CDR3: CASSQGEATTSTGELFF. The CDR3 nucleotides read TGTGCCAGCAGCCAGGGGGAGGCGACGACGAGCACCGGGGAGCTGTTTTTT.

The chain links TRBV13 to TRBJ2-2; no firm D call. The V end lost 5 bases, the J end lost 6 bases, and 10 bases lay between the germline ends. Germline V gene lookup returns CDR1 PRHDT and CDR2 FYEKMQ (reference sequence). The CDR3 is made up of 13 amino acids. In DNA form, the CDR3 reads TGTGCCAGCAGCCCGCCTCGGGCCGGGGAGCTGTTTTTT. Translation: CASSPPRAGELFF.

This chain connects TRBV5-1 to TRBJ2-5, with D hard to call. Germline V lookup: CDR1 SGHRS, CDR2 YFSETQ. CDR3 length: 12 amino acids. V lost 4 bases, J lost 4 bases, and 8 bases lay in between. CDR3 amino acids: CASSPPGETQYF. CDR3 in DNA: TGCGCCAGCAGCCCCCCCGGAGAGACCCAGTACTTC.

This chain connects TRBV2 to TRBJ1-5, with a possible D match to TRBD1 (5 bases). V was cut by 2 bases and J by 3 bases, with 8 bases left in between. The germline gives CDR1 SNHLY, CDR2 FYNNEI. CDR3 length equals 14 residues. CDR3 sequence: CASSESRDNQPQHF. The CDR3 DNA reads TGTGCCAGCAGTGAAAGCAGGGACAATCAGCCCCAGCATTTT. The entire variable domain, with the rest obtained from reference TRBV2 and TRBJ1-5, is as follows: EPEVTQTPSHQVTQMGQEVILRCVPISNHLYFYWYRQILGQKVEFLVSFYNNEISEKSEIFDDQFSVERPDGSNFTLKIRSTKLEDSAMYFCASSESRDNQPQHFGDGTRLSIL.

The DNA of the CDR3 is TGTGCCTGGAGGGAGCCAGCGGGCCAAGCCAAAAACATTCAGTACTTC. As protein: CAWREPAGQAKNIQYF. V usage is TRBV30 and J usage is TRBJ2-4; a possible D gene is TRBD2 (6 bases). Per the germline V gene, CDR1 is GTSNPN and CDR2 is SVGIG (reference sequence). This CDR3 has 16 amino acids. Trimming pared 3 bases from V and 0 bases from J, leaving 15 bases between.

The CDR3 here is CASSPIATSGRSNEQFF. CDR3 nucleotides: TGTGCCAGCTCACCGATCGCTACTAGCGGGAGATCGAATGAGCAGTTCTTC. The chain combines TRBV18 with TRBJ2-1; 11 nucleotides align to TRBD2. Germline CDR1 KGHSH, CDR2 LQKENI. The V and J ends lost 3 bases and 7 bases, in that order; junction bases with no gene match: 11. The CDR3 length is 17 residues.

The V call is TRBV19, the J call TRBJ1-5; 7 bases line up with TRBD1. The V gene's germline CDR1 is LNHDA and CDR2 SQIVND (reference sequence). The CDR3 is 12 residues long. The V gene end was trimmed by 8 bases and the J gene end by 4 bases; junction bases not matched to a gene: 2. CDR3 sequence reads: CASADRNQPQHF. The CDR3 DNA is TGTGCCAGTGCGGACAGGAATCAGCCCCAGCATTTT.

V gene TRBV6-5 combines with J gene TRBJ2-2, with 8 bases lining up with TRBD1. This CDR3 is 16 amino acids long. Germline V gene lookup returns CDR1 MNHEY and CDR2 SVGAGI. The junction had 3 bases not matched to a gene; V was cut back by 2 bases and J by 1 base. CDR3 nucleotide sequence: TGTGCCAGCAGTTACCCCAGGGGGCGGAACACCGGGGAGCTGTTTTTT. It codes for CASSYPRGRNTGELFF.

The chain uses TRBV6-5 and TRBJ1-2; D is perhaps TRBD1 (6 bases). Deletions cut 0 bases from V and 2 bases from J, with 10 bases between. Looked up from germline, CDR1 is MNHEY and CDR2 is SVGAGI. The CDR3 is 15 amino acids. CDR3 in amino acids: CASSYSRDTNYGYTF. The CDR3 bases are TGTGCCAGCAGTTACTCCCGGGACACCAACTATGGCTACACCTTC.

This chain joins TRBV5-1 and TRBJ1-3; 10 positions agree with TRBD1. The CDR3 loop spans 16 amino acids. The germline gives CDR1 SGHRS, CDR2 YFSETQ. V shed 4 bases and J 2 bases; nucleotides not matched to a gene: 6. The CDR3 spells CASSPRTGGTGNTIYF. The CDR3 coding sequence is TGCGCCAGCAGCCCCCGGACAGGGGGTACTGGAAACACCATATATTTT. The full variable domain, completed using reference TRBV5-1 and TRBJ1-3, is KAGVTQTPRYLIKTRGQQVTLSCSPISGHRSVSWYQQTPGQGLQFLFEYFSETQRNKGNFPGRFSGRQFSNSRSEMNVSTLELGDSALYLCASSPRTGGTGNTIYFGEGSWLTVV.

The V gene is TRBV5-6, the J gene TRBJ2-5, with D tentatively TRBD1 (6 bases). Germline V gene sequence: CDR1 SGHDT, CDR2 YYEEEE. The V end was cut by 0 bases, the J end by 1 base, with 7 bases between. The CDR3 extends over 14 amino acids. This chain's CDR3 is CASSLGQAQETQYF. CDR3 DNA: TGTGCCAGCAGCTTGGGACAGGCCCAAGAGACCCAGTACTTC. The full variable domain, with the rest looked up from reference TRBV5-6 and TRBJ2-5, is DAGVTQSPTHLIKTRGQQVTLRCSPKSGHDTVSWYQQALGQGPQFIFQYYEEEERQRGNFPDRFSGHQFPNYSSELNVNALLLGDSALYLCASSLGQAQETQYFGPGTRLLVL.

This rearrangement joins TRBV7-2 to TRBJ2-3; 7 bases match TRBD2. The CDR3 has 14 amino acids. Unmatched junction bases numbered 11, after V lost 6 bases and J lost 8 bases. Germline CDR1 is SGHTA and CDR2 is FQGNSA. CDR3 sequence (DNA): TGTGCCAGCAGTCAAGGCGGGAGTCATAGTACGCAGTATTTT. Translated, it gives CASSQGGSHSTQYF.

This clone was observed a handful of times. The chain joins TRBV4-1 to TRBJ1-3; TRBD1 is a possible D gene (5 bases). Trimming removed 0 bases from V and 4 bases from J, with 16 bases in between. Germline CDR1 reads MGHRA; CDR2 reads YSYEKL. This CDR3 contains 17 residues. The CDR3 DNA is TGCGCCAGCAGCCAAGAGTGGGGCCTTAAGATCGGAAACACCATATATTTT. Protein product: CASSQEWGLKIGNTIYF.

In this sample, this clone turned up once. A read error may account for a junction end that differs from germline. The V gene is TRBV4-2, the J gene TRBJ2-3, with D tentatively TRBD1 (6 bases). The CDR3 covers 11 residues. Per germline, CDR1 LGHNA and CDR2 YNFKEQ. The CDR3 coding sequence is TGTGCCAGCAGCGGGGACATTGAGAGGAATTTT. Translated: CASSGDIERNF.

At least ten counts were recorded for this clone. The CDR3 DNA reads TGTGCCACCGGGGGGGCCACCCAACTCGGACTAGCGCCTAACACAGATACGCAGTATTTT. Translated: CATGGATQLGLAPNTDTQYF. The chain has TRBV24-1 and TRBJ2-3; 9 bases map to TRBD2. The V segment lost 9 bases and the J segment 2 bases; nucleotides outside the gene matches: 23. CDR1 and CDR2 from the germline V gene are KGHDR and SFDVKD. This CDR3 has 20 residues.

This rearrangement joins TRBV28 to TRBJ1-4; 9 bases map to TRBD1. The CDR3 contains 16 residues. Losses at the gene ends were 5 bases for V and 8 bases for J; bases not matched to a gene: 12. From germline, CDR1 is MDHEN and CDR2 SYDVKM. The CDR3 DNA reads TGTGCCAGCAGTCAACCCAGGGGACAGGGCAGGGAAAAACTGTTTTTT. Translation: CASSQPRGQGREKLFF. Complete variable domain (other parts from reference TRBV28 and TRBJ1-4): DVKVTQSSRYLVKRTGEKVFLECVQDMDHENMFWYRQDPGLGLRLIYFSYDVKMKEKGDIPEGYSVSREKKERFSLILESASTNQTSMYLCASSQPRGQGREKLFFGSGTQLSVL.

The gene calls are TRBV19 and TRBJ2-7; a weak D match, TRBD1 (5 bases). V lost 3 bases and J 4 bases, leaving 10 bases between the germline ends. This CDR3 is 13 amino acids long. Per the germline V gene, CDR1 is LNHDA and CDR2 is SQIVND (reference sequence). CDR3 protein: CASSMGPGYEQYF. Here the CDR3 DNA reads TGTGCCAGTAGTATGGGTCCAGGGTACGAGCAGTACTTC.

The J gene is TRBJ2-1, the V gene TRBV7-2, with TRBD2 as a possible D gene (5 bases). The V gene's germline CDR1 is SGHTA and CDR2 FQGNSA. The CDR3 consists of 13 residues. V was shortened by 5 bases and J by 12 bases, with 17 bases between the two germline ends. DNA for the CDR3: TGTGCCAGCAGCCCCCGGGGAGCGGTAGTGCAGTTCTTC. This codes for CASSPRGAVVQFF.

This clone showed up just once. The chain carries TRBV5-1 and TRBJ2-1; 8 nucleotides agree with TRBD1. The CDR3 covers 13 residues. Losses at the gene ends were 7 bases for V and 2 bases for J; bases not matched to a gene: 2. Per germline, CDR1 SGHRS and CDR2 YFSETQ. The CDR3 protein is CASGTGAYNEQFF. CDR3 DNA: TGCGCCAGCGGGACAGGAGCCTACAATGAGCAGTTCTTC.

The chain couples TRBV6-5 to TRBJ1-3, with D possibly being TRBD1 (6 bases). This CDR3 has 15 amino acids. The germline gives CDR1 MNHEY, CDR2 SVGAGI. Trimming removed 10 bases at V and 0 bases at J, with 16 bases between. For the CDR3, the DNA is TGTGCCACCAACCTCGACAGGAGCTCTGGAAACACCATATATTTT. It encodes CATNLDRSSGNTIYF.

The J gene is TRBJ2-3, the V gene TRBV10-2; no reliable D call. Germline V gene sequence: CDR1 WSHSY, CDR2 SAAADI. The V gene lost 6 bases and the J gene lost 0 bases, with 7 bases spanning the gap. The CDR3 extends over 13 amino acids. CDR3 loop: CASRPESTDTQYF. The DNA of the CDR3 is TGCGCCAGCAGGCCTGAGAGCACAGATACGCAGTATTTT.